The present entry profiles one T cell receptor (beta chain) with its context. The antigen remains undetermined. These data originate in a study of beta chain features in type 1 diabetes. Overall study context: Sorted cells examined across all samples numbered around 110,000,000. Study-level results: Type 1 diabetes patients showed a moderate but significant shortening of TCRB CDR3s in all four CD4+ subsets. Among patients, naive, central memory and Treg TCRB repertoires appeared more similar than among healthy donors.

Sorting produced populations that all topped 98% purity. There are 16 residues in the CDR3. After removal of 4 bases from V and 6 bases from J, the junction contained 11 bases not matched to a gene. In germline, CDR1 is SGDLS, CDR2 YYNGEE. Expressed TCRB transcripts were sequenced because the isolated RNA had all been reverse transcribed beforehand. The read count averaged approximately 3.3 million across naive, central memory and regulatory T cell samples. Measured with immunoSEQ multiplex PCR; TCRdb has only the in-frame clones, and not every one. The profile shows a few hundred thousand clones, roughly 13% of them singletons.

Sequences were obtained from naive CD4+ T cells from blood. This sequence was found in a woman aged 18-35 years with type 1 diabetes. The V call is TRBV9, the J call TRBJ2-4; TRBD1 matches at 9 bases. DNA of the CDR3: TGTGCCAGCAGCACCCTTGGCGGGACAGGGCGAAACATTCAGTACTTC. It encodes CASSTLGGTGRNIQYF.